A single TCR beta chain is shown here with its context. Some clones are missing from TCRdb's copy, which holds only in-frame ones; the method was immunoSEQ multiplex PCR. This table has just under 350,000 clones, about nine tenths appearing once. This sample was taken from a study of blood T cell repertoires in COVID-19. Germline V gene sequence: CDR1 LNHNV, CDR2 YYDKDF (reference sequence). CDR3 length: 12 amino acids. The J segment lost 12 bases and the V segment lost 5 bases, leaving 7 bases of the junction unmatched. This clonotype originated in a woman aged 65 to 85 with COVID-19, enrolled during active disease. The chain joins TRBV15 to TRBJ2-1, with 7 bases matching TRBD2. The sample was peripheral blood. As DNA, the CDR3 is TGTGCCACCAGCGGCCAGCGGGAACTGCAGTTCTTC. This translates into CATSGQRELQFF.